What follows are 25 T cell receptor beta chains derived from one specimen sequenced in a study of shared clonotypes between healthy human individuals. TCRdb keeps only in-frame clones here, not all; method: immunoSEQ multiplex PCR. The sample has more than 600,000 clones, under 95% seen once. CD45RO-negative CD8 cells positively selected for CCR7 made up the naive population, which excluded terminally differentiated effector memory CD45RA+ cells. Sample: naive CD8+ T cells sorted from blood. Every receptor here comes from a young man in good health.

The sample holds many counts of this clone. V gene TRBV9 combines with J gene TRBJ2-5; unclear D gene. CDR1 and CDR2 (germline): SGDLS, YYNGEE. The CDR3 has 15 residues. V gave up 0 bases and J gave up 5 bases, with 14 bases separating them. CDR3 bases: TGTGCCAGCAGCGTAGGTAACGGCCTCCGGGAGACCCAGTACTTC. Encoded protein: CASSVGNGLRETQYF.

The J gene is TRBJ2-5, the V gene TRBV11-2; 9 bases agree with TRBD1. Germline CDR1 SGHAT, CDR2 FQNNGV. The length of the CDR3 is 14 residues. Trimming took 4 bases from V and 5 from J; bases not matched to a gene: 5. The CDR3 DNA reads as TGTGCCAGCAGCTGGACAGGGGCGGGGGAGACCCAGTACTTC. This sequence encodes CASSWTGAGETQYF.

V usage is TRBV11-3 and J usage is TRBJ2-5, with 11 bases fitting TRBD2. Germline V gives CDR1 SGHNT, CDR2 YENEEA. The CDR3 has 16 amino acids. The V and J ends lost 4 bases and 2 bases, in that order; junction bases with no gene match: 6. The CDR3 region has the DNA TGTGCCAGCAGCTCTAGACTAGCGGGAACACAAGAGACCCAGTACTTC. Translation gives CASSSRLAGTQETQYF. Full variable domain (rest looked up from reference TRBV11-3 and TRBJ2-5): EAGVVQSPRYKIIEKKQPVAFWCNPISGHNTLYWYLQNLGQGPELLIRYENEEAVDDSQLPKDRFSAERLKGVDSTLKIQPAELGDSAVYLCASSSRLAGTQETQYFGPGTRLLVL.

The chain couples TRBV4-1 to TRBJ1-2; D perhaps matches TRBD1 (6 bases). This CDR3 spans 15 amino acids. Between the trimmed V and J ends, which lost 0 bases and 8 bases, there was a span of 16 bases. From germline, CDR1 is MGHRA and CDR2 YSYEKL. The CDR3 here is CASSQDLVGAEGYTF. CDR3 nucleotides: TGCGCCAGCAGCCAAGATCTGGTGGGGGCGGAAGGCTACACCTTC.

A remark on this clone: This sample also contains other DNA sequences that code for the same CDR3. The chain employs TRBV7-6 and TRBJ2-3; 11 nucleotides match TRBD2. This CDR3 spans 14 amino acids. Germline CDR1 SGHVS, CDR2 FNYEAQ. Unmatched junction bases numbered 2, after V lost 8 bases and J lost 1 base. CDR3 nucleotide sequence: TGTGCCAGCTCACTAGCGGGAGGCACAGATACGCAGTATTTT. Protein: CASSLAGGTDTQYF.

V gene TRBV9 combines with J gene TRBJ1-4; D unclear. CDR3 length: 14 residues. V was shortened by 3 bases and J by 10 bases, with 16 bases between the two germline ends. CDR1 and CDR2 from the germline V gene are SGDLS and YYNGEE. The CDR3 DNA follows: TGTGCCAGCAGCGATCGCCCCAAAGGAGGAAAACTGTTTTTT. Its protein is CASSDRPKGGKLFF.

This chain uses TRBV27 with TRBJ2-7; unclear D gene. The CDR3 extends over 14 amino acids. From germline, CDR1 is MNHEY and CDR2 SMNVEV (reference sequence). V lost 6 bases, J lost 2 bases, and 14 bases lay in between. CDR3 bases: TGTGCCAGCAGCCCTCAATCCAGCCCCTACGAGCAGTACTTC. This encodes CASSPQSSPYEQYF.

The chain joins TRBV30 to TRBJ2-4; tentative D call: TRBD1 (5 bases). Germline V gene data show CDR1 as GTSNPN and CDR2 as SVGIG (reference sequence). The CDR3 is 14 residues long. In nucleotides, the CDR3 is TGTGCACCAGCTTTGCGGACAACCGGTAGCATTCAGTACTTC. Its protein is CAPALRTTGSIQYF.

The CDR3 loop is CASSQAFRGPDTQYF. The CDR3 region has the DNA TGCGCCAGCAGCCAAGCTTTCAGGGGCCCAGATACGCAGTATTTT. V usage is TRBV4-3 and J usage is TRBJ2-3; D perhaps matches TRBD1 (6 bases). The CDR3 consists of 15 residues. The ends were cut back, 1 base at V and 4 bases at J, with 12 bases in the middle. Germline CDR1 reads LGHNA; CDR2 reads YSLEER.

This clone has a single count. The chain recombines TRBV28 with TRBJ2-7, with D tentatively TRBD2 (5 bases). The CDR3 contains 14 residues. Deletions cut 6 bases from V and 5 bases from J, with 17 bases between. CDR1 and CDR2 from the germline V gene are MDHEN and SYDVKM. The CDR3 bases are TGTGCCAGCAGCCCCCGGGATATACCGGACGAGCAGTACTTC. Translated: CASSPRDIPDEQYF.

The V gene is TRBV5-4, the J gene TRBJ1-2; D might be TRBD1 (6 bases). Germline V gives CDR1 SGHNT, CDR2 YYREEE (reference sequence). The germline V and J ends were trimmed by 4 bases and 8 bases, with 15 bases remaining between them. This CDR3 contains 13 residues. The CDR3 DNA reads TGTGCCAGCAGCCCTACGGGGGCAAAGGGCTACACCTTC. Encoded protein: CASSPTGAKGYTF.

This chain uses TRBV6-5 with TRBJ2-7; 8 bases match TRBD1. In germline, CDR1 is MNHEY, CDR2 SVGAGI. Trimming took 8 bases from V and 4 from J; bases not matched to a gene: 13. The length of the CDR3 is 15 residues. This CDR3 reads CASGPGGSRLYEQYF. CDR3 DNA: TGTGCCAGCGGGCCAGGGGGCTCGAGGCTTTACGAGCAGTACTTC.

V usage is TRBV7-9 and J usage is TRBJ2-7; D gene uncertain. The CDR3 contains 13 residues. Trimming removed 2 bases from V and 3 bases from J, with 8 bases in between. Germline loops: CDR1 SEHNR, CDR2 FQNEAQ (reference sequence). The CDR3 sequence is CASSLNYNYEQYF. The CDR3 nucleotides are TGTGCCAGCAGCTTAAACTATAACTACGAGCAGTACTTC.

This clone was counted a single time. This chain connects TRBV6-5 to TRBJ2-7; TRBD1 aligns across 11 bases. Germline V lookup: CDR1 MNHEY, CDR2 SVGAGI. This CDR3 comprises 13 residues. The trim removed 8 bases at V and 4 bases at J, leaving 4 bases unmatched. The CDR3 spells CASGGQGAYEQYF. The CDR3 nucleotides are TGTGCCAGCGGCGGACAGGGGGCATACGAGCAGTACTTC.

The CDR3 spells CASSWTESTDTQYF. The CDR3 DNA is TGTGCCAGTAGTTGGACTGAAAGCACAGATACGCAGTATTTT. The chain has TRBV19 and TRBJ2-3, with TRBD2 as a possible D gene (5 bases). This CDR3 is built from 14 residues. Deletions cut 5 bases from V and 0 bases from J, with 9 bases between. The germline gives CDR1 LNHDA, CDR2 SQIVND (reference sequence).

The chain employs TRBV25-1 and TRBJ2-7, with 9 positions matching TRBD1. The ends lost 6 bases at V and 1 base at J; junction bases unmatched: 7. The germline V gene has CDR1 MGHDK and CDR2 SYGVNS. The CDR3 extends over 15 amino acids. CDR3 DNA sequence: TGTGCCAGCAGGGGGGGGACAGGGTCTTCCTACGAGCAGTACTTC. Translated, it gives CASRGGTGSSYEQYF.

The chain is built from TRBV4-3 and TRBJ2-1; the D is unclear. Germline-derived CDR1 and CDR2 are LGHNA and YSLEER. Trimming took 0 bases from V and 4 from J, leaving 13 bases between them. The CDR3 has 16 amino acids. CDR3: CASSQDLSLVYNEQFF. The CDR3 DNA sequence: TGCGCCAGCAGCCAAGATCTGTCGCTAGTTTACAATGAGCAGTTCTTC.

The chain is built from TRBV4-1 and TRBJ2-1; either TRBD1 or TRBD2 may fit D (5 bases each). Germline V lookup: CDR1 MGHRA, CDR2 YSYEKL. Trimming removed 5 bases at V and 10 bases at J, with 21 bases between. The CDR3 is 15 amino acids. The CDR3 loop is CASSSPTGLTGEQFF. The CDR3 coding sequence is TGCGCCAGCAGCTCCCCGACGGGGCTGACTGGCGAGCAGTTCTTC.

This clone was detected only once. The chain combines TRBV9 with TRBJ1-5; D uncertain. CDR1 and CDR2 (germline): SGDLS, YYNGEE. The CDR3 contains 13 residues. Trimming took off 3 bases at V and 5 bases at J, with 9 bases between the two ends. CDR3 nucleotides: TGTGCCAGCAGCGCAGTAGGAGATCAGCCCCAGCATTTT. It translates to CASSAVGDQPQHF.

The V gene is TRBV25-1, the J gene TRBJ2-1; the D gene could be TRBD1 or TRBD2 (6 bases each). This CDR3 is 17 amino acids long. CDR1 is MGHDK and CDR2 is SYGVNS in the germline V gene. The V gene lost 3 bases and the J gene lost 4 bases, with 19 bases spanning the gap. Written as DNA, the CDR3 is TGTGCCAGCAGTGATCTGGAGGGGGATGGTGAGTACAATGAGCAGTTCTTC. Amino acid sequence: CASSDLEGDGEYNEQFF.

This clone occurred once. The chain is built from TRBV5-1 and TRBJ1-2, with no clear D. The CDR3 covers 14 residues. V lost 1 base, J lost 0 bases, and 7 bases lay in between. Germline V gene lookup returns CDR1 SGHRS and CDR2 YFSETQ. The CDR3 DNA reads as TGCGCCAGCAGCTTGAACAGCGCTAACTATGGCTACACCTTC. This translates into CASSLNSANYGYTF.

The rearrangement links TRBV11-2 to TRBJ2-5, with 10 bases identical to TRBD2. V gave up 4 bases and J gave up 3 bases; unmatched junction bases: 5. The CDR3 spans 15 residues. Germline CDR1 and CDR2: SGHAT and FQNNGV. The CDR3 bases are TGTGCCAGCAGCTCCCAAGCGGGAGGGGAAGAGACCCAGTACTTC. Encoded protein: CASSSQAGGEETQYF.

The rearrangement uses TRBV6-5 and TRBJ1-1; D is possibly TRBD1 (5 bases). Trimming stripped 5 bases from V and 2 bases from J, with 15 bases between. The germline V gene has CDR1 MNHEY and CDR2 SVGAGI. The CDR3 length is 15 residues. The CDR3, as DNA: TGTGCCAGCAGTGGGGGTGGAGGTGGAAACACTGAAGCTTTCTTT. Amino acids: CASSGGGGGNTEAFF.

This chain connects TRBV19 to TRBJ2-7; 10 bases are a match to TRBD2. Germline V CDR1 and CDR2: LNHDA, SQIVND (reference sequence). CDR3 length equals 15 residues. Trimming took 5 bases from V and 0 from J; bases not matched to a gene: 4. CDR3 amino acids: CASSPGLASSYEQYF. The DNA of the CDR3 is TGTGCCAGTAGTCCGGGACTAGCGAGCTCCTACGAGCAGTACTTC. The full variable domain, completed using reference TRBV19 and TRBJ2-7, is DGGITQSPKYLFRKEGQNVTLSCEQNLNHDAMYWYRQDPGQGLRLIYYSQIVNDFQKGDIAEGYSVSREKKESFPLTVTSAQKNPTAFYLCASSPGLASSYEQYFGPGTRLTVT.

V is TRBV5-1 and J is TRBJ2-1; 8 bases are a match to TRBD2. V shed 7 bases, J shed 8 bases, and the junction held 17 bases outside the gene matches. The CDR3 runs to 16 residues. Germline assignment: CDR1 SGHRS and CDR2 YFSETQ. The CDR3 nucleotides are TGCGCCAGCTGGCGCGGGTCGGGAGGGATGATCGATGAGCAGTTCTTC. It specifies CASWRGSGGMIDEQFF.